This T cell receptor (beta chain) emerged from a study of cytomegalovirus exposure and HLA in healthy donors (dated by TCRdb to 2015 to 2018). Context from the whole study: An earlier analysis of about 560 of the donors reported 276 Gb of sequence data and 95 million to 120 million unique TCR beta sequences obtained from some 170 million T cells. Along with the roughly 700-subject first cohort, a separate validation cohort of 120 different subjects was used. In an earlier analysis of 587 of the donors, high-throughput TCR beta sequencing was used to judge whether each TCR beta V gene segment behaved as functional or pseudogenic. Typing coverage differed by locus: A, B, C, DRB1 and DQB1 were typed in roughly 629-630 donors, DQA1 in 522, DPA1 in 600 to 610, and DPB1 in approximately 450. The aim of the study was to test whether cataloging public T cell receptors could identify signatures of past pathogen exposure. Donor age, sex, ethnicity and CMV serostatus were compiled alongside the repertoire data. Genome-wide SNP genotypes for about three fifths of the roughly 670 donors were used in a later genetic analysis, which treated that subset as a discovery cohort. The study profiled the T cell repertoires of about 720 subjects by immunosequencing and related them to cytomegalovirus serostatus. The later analysis used no new phenotypic data to find candidate immune exposures, relying instead on TCR beta sequences and their occurrence across donors. A later analysis re-analyzed previously published TCR beta repertoires from roughly 690 donors and added high-resolution HLA genotyping to study TCR occurrence patterns. The genetic ancestry cluster associated with self-reported Caucasian donors included about 81% of the roughly 380 genotyped donors. Every discovery cohort repertoire had been produced on one sequencing platform. High-throughput TCR immunosequencing, statistical association of individual TCRs with disease status, and machine learning were combined to predict cytomegalovirus infection status. An early release covering roughly 640 HLA-typed donors comprised roughly 300 gigabases of sequencing data and some 79 million unique TCR sequences. Class I and class II HLA loci were covered by the typing at four-digit resolution. A handful of DR-DQ haplotypes were handled as single units for association and clustering because linkage in the cohort was strong. Among some 400 genotyped donors of the cohort, an average of about 240,000 unique TCR beta nucleotide sequences were sequenced per donor, roughly a sixth of them non-productive.

V sheds 5 bases and J sheds 0 bases, leaving 23 bases between their ends. From a lookup of the germline V gene, CDR1 and CDR2 are SGHTA and FQGTGA. Spanning cysteine to phenylalanine, the CDR3 consists of 20 amino acids. Kept here is only the CDR3 DNA, which spans 60 bases and is read in frame from base 1. The cohort was made up of approximately 670 healthy bone marrow donors. At the time of sampling, every cohort member was nominally healthy, though immune exposures that went unrecorded were likely present. The donor tested CMV seropositive and was one of the 289 seropositive cohort members. A peripheral blood sample was collected from each donor, and TCR beta sequencing was performed on peripheral blood mononuclear cells. The Qiagen DNeasy Blood Extraction Kit was used to extract genomic DNA from the blood cell samples. Concerning this clone itself: It lacks a known antigen. Base qualities are not at hand, and no much larger clone is one base apart.

Beyond this particular receptor, the publication reports: A further reported finding was that TCR beta sequences accurately predicted the HLA-A and HLA-B alleles for most subjects in the first cohort. The cohort was sequenced for TCR beta chains only, and without alpha or paired-chain data the features that could be detected were limited. In a later analysis, TCR association rates were found to vary across HLA loci, with the most associated TCRs seen for DRB1 alleles and the fewest for HLA-C alleles. An association between a missense DCLRE1C variant and V-gene and J-gene trimming of TCR beta chains was found in a later genetic analysis and replicated in an independent cohort. The authors suggested that the approach could potentially be extended to other disease states and immunological phenotypes. An earlier analysis of approximately 590 of the donors showed that most TCR beta V segments appeared in productive rearrangements either about 90% or about 30% of the time, which broadly matched IMGT annotations. Strong co-occurrence of HLA alleles, especially DR and DQ, made assigning TCR associations to individual alleles difficult. Most TCR sequences were seen in very few donors, while some public TCRs were found in many individuals. Because counts were too low, around 18 rarely observed V segments, including chromosome 9 orphons, were left out of the earlier analysis of about 620 of the donors. HLA typing was unavailable for some donors at each locus, so association tests used only the typed subset. In a later analysis, most CMV-associated TCR beta chains were found to appear HLA-restricted, with HLA associations seemingly driven largely by CMV exposure. Roughly uniform sequencing depth across donors was assumed in presence/absence analyses, although this assumption may not hold. The 87-base-pair reads could not distinguish some IMGT-functional V segments, including TRBV6-2 and TRBV6-3, so those segments were excluded. The classifier was reported to diagnose cytomegalovirus status with high specificity and sensitivity in both the original and validation cohorts. Correlated functional status among segregating V segments might reflect linkage disequilibrium, but an unknown experimental factor could not be ruled out. Several of the top co-occurrence clusters appeared to be linked to parvovirus B19, influenza, CMV and Epstein-Barr virus, according to a later analysis. A cluster of highly shared sequence variants was judged likely to represent a technical artifact of the sequencing pipeline. In a later analysis, HLA-associated TCR beta chains were found to be more clonally expanded and to have lower generation probabilities than equally common non-associated chains. In vitro tests confirmed that a few of the cytomegalovirus-associated TCR beta chains recognize cytomegalovirus antigens. A later genetic analysis reported fewer N-insertions in productive TCRs among donors in an Asian-associated ancestry cluster than the roughly 620-donor mean. In a later analysis, 15,000 to 20,000 TCR beta sequences were associated with specific HLA alleles at a false discovery rate of 0.05. The only immune exposure information available for the cohort was CMV serostatus. In the study, 150 to 200 TCR beta chains were listed as associated with cytomegalovirus.

Libraries were built with the immunoSEQ multiplex PCR assay. For the multiplex PCR, a mixture combining 60 forward primers for TCR Vbeta segments and 13 reverse primers for TCR Jbeta segments was used. A multiplex PCR assay on genomic DNA amplified the CDR3 region of rearranged TCR beta genes. The amplified TCR beta libraries were sequenced on the Illumina HiSeq System as 87-base-pair reads. In the authors' own workflow: Across the roughly 640 repertoires, a later analysis counted tens of millions of unique TCR beta chains, 9 million to 14 million of which were shared by at least two donors. Raw reads were error-corrected and collapsed into unique sequences by a nearest-neighbor algorithm in which closely related sequences were merged to remove PCR and sequencing errors. CDR3 sequences were aligned to IMGT reference sequences to assign V, D and J gene segments. For a sequence to be retained, at least a six-nucleotide match to both a V gene segment and a J gene segment was required. A rearrangement was called productive if the CDR3 had no stop codons and remained in frame with V and J, and every other rearrangement was called non-productive. Following IMGT convention, CDR3 was defined as the stretch from the second conserved V-encoded cysteine up to the conserved J-encoded phenylalanine. The earlier analysis of 500 to 650 of the donors excluded any sequence lacking an unambiguous match to a single V gene segment. An earlier analysis of some 500 of the donors classified V segments as functional when productive rearrangements were above 56.7% and as segregating when the standard deviation between donors was above 5%. A statistical classification framework was built for diagnosing cytomegalovirus status from the catalog of TCR beta chain sequences. V and J gene assignment, in a later analysis, came from comparing TCR nucleotide sequences with IMGT/GENE-DB human TR gene sequences. The TCRdist pipeline was used in a later analysis to assign CDR3 sequences and most-parsimonious VDJ recombination scenarios. In a later analysis, every TCR beta chain was defined by the combination of its CDR3 amino acid sequence and its V-gene family, and reads without a unique V-gene family were dropped. As a way to deal with suspected cross-contamination and a sequencing artifact, a later analysis dropped hundreds of nucleotide sequences that were highly shared and had low generation probability. For each public chain, a later analysis derived a clonal expansion index from normalized ranks of inferred template counts within each repertoire. A later analysis computed generation probabilities with a VDJ recombination model fitted to out-of-frame rearrangements, and checked the results against IGoR. In a later analysis, TCR-TCR, TCR-HLA and TCR-CMV co-occurrence was scored with hypergeometric tests, and a repertoire-size bias correction was applied to TCR pairs. To estimate false discovery rates, a later analysis permuted the HLA or CMV assignments 20 times. In a later analysis, co-occurring TCRs were grouped using DBSCAN, with TCRdist sequence similarity added in when clustering inside HLA-allele-positive subsets. For co-occurrence clustering, repertoires with fewer than 30,000 or more than 120,000 public chains were excluded, along with four or five repertoires with anomalous nucleotide sharing. The source is immuneACCESS, and TCRdb retained only in-frame sequences with V and J called. Part of the clones is not carried over; for the studies checked, unresolved V genes explain less than half of this, and the remainder is unexplained. From that table come the V and J calls and clone size; the DNA was used to work out D and trimming. The sample table holds about 120,000 clones, of which roughly 65% were seen once. In total, the top ten clones hold over 8% of the sample.

The sequenced sample was PBMCs. The chain is made from TRBV7-3 and TRBJ2-6; no D segment can be confidently identified. The sequence was collected from a man in his forties or fifties in good health and CMV-seropositive. In nucleotide form, the sequence is TGTGCCAGCAGCCTTCGTGCAGGAACGCCCTTAAGCTCTGGGGCCAACGTCCTGACTTTC. Translated, it reads CASSLRAGTPLSSGANVLTF.